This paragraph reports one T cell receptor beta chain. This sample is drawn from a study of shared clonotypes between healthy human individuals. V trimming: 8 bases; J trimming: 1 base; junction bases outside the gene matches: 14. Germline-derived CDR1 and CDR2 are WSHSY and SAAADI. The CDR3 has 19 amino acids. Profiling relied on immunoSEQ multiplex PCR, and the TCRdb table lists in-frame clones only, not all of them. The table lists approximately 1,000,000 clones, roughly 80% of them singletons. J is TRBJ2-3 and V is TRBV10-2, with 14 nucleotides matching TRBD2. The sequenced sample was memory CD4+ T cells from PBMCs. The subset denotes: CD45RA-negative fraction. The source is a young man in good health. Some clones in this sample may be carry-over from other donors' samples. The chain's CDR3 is CASAGTSGSSGPGTDTQYF. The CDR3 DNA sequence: TGCGCCAGCGCGGGGACTAGCGGGAGTAGCGGGCCTGGCACAGATACGCAGTATTTT.